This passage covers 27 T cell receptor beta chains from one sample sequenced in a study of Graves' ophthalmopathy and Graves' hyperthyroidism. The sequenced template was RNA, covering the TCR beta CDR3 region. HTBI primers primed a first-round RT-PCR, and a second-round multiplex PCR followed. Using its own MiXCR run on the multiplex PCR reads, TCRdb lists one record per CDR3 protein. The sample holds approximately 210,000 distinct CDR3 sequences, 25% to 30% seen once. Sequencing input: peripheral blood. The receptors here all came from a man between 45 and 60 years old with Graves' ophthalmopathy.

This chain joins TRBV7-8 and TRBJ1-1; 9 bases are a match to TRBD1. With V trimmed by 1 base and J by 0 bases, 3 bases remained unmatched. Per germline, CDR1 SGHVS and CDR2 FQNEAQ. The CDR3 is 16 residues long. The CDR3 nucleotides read TGTGCCAGCAGCTTAGGCACAGGGGGCCTGAACACTGAAGCTTTCTTT. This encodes CASSLGTGGLNTEAFF.

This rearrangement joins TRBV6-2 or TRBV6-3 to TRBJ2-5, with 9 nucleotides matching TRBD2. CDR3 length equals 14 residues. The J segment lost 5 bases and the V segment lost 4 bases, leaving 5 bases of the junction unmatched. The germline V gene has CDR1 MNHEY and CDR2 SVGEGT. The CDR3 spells CASSFSGSWETQYF. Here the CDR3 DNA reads TGTGCCAGCAGTTTTAGCGGGAGTTGGGAGACCCAGTACTTC.

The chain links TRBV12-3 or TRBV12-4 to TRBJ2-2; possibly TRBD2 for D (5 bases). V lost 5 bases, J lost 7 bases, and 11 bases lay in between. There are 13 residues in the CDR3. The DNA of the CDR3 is TGTGCCAGCAGTGAGGGAGTGGGCGGGGAGCTGTTTTTT. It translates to CASSEGVGGELFF.

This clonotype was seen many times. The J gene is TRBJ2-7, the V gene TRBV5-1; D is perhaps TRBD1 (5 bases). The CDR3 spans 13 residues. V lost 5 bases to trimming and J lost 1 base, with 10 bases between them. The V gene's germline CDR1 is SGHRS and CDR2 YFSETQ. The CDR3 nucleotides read TGCGCCAGCAGAGCGACAGCGTCCTACGAGCAGTACTTC. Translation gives CASRATASYEQYF.

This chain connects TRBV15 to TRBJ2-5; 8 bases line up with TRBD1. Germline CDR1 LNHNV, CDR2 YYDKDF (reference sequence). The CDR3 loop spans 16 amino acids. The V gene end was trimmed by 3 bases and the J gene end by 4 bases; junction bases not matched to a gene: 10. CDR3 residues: CATSSLAGGSGETQYF. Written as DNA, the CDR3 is TGTGCCACCAGCAGCTTGGCAGGGGGCTCGGGAGAGACCCAGTACTTC. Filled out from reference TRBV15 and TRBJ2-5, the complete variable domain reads DAMVIQNPRYQVTQFGKPVTLSCSQTLNHNVMYWYQQKSSQAPKLLFHYYDKDFNNEADTPDNFQSRRPNTSFCFLDIRSPGLGDTAMYLCATSSLAGGSGETQYFGPGTRLLVL.

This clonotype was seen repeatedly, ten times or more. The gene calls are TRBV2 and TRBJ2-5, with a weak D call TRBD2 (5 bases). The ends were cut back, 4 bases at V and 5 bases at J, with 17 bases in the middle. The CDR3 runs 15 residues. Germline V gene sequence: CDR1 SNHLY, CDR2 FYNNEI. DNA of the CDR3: TGTGCCAGCAGTGCTATTAGCGATCGACCGGAGACCCAGTACTTC. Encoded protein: CASSAISDRPETQYF.

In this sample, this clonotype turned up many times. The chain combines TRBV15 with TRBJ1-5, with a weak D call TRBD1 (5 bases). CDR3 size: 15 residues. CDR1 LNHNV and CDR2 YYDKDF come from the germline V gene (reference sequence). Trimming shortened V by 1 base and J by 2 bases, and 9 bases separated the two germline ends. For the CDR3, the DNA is TGTGCCACCAGCAGAGTTAGCAGGGGCAATCAGCCCCAGCATTTT. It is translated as CATSRVSRGNQPQHF.

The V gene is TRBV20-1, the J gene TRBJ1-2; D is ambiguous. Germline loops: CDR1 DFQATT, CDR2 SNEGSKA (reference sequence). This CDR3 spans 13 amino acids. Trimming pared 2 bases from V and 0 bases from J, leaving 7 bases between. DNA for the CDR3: TGCAGTGCTAGACAGGATACTAACTATGGCTACACCTTC. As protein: CSARQDTNYGYTF.

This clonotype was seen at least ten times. CDR3 residues: CASSPPGPVAEAFF. The CDR3 DNA is TGTGCCAGCAGCCCCCCGGGTCCGGTGGCTGAAGCTTTCTTT. The chain employs TRBV7-2 and TRBJ1-1; no reliable D call. Germline V gene data show CDR1 as SGHTA and CDR2 as FQGNSA. Trimming stripped 5 bases from V and 6 bases from J, with 16 bases between. There are 14 residues in the CDR3.

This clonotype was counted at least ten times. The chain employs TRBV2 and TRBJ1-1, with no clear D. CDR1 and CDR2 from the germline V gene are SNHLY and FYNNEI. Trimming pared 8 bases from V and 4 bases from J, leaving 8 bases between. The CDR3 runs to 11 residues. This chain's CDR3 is CASSQITEAFF. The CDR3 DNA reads TGTGCCAGCTCTCAAATCACTGAAGCTTTCTTT.

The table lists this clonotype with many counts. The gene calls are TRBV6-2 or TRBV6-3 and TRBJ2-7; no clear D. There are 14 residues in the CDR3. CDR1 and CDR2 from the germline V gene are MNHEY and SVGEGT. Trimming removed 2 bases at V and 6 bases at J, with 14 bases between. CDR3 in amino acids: CASSYRVDNVEQYF. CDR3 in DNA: TGTGCCAGCAGTTACAGGGTTGACAACGTCGAGCAGTACTTC.

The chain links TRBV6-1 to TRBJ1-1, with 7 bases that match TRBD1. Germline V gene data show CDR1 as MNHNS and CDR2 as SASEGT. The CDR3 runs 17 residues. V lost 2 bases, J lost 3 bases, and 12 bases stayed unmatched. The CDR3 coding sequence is TGTGCCAGCAGTGAAATCGGGATGTGGCAGGGGGACACTGAAGCTTTCTTT. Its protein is CASSEIGMWQGDTEAFF.

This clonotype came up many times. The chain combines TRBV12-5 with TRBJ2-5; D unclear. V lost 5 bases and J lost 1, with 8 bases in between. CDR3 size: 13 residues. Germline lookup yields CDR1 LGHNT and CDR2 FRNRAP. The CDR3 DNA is TGTGCTAGTGGTCCCCCGGGCCAAGAGACCCAGTACTTC. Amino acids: CASGPPGQETQYF.

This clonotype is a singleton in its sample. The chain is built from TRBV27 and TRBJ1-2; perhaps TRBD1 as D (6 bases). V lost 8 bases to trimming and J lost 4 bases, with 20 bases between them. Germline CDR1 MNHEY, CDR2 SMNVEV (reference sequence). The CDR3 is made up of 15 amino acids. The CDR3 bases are TGTGCCAGCTCCCCCCGCGGGGGCGCTGGCTATGGCTACACCTTC. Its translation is CASSPRGGAGYGYTF.

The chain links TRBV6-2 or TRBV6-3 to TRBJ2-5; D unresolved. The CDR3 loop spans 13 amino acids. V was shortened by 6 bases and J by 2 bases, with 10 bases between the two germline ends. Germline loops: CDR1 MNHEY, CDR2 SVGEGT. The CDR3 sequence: CASSWVHQETQYF. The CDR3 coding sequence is TGTGCCAGCAGCTGGGTACATCAAGAGACCCAGTACTTC.

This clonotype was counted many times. The CDR3 loop reads CASRPGTGALGEQYF. The CDR3 coding sequence is TGTGCCAGCAGACCCGGGACAGGGGCATTGGGCGAGCAGTACTTC. V gene TRBV6-2 or TRBV6-3 combines with J gene TRBJ2-7, with 10 bases identical to TRBD1. Germline trimming cut 6 bases from V and 6 bases from J; bases unmatched to any gene: 11. Germline values: CDR1 MNHEY, CDR2 SVGEGT. This CDR3 spans 15 amino acids.

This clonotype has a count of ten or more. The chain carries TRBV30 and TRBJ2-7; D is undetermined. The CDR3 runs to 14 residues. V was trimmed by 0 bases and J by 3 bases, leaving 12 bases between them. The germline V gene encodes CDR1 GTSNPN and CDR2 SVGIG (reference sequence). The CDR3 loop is CAWSVGLGNYEQYF. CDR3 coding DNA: TGTGCCTGGAGTGTCGGGCTAGGGAACTACGAGCAGTACTTC.

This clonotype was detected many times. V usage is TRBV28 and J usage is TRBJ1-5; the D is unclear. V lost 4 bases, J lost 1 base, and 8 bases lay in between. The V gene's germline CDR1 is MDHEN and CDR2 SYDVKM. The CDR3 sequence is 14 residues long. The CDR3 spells CASSSRVSNQPQHF. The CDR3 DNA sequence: TGTGCCAGCAGTTCTAGGGTGAGCAATCAGCCCCAGCATTTT.

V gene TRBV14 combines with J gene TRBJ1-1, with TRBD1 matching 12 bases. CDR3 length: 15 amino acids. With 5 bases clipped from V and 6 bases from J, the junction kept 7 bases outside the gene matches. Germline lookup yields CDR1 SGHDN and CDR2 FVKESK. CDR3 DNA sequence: TGTGCCAGCAGCTCATGGCGGGACAGGGGGCCTGAAGCTTTCTTT. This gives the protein CASSSWRDRGPEAFF.

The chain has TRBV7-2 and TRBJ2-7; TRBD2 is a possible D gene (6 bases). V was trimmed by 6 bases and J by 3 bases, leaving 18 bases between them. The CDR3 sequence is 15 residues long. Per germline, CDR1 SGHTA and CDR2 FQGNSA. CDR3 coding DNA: TGTGCCAGCAGGATACTCCCGGGACTGAACTACGAGCAGTACTTC. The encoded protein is CASRILPGLNYEQYF.

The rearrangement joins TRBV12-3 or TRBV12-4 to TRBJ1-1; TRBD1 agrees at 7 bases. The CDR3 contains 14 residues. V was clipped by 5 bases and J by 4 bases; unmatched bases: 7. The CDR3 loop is CASSGGQAITEAFF. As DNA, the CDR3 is TGTGCCAGCAGTGGAGGACAGGCAATCACTGAAGCTTTCTTT.

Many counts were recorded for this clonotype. CDR3 region: CASSPRLATYEQYF. The CDR3 DNA follows: TGCGCCAGCAGCCCCCGACTAGCGACCTACGAGCAGTACTTC. The rearrangement links TRBV4-1 to TRBJ2-7; TRBD2 matches 8 bases. J gave up 2 bases and V 4 bases, and 4 bases lay outside the gene matches. CDR1 is MGHRA and CDR2 is YSYEKL in the germline V gene. This CDR3 comprises 14 residues.

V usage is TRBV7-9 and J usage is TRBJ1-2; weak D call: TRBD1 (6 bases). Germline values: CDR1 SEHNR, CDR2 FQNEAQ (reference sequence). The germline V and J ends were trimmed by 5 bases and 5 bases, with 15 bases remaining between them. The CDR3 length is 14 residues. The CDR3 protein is CASSEGRTAYGYTF. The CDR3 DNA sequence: TGTGCCAGCAGCGAGGGAAGGACAGCGTATGGCTACACCTTC.

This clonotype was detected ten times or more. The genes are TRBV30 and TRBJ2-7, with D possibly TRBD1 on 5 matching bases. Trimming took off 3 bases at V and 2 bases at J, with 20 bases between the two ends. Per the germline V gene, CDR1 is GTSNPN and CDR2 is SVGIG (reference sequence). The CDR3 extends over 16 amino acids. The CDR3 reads CAWSAGHQPIPYEQYF. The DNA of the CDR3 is TGTGCCTGGAGCGCCGGACACCAGCCTATTCCCTACGAGCAGTACTTC. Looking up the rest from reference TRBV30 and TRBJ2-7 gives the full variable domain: SQTIHQWPATLVQPVGSPLSLECTVEGTSNPNLYWYRQAAGRGLQLLFYSVGIGQISSEVPQNLSASRPQDRQFILSSKKLLLSDSGFYLCAWSAGHQPIPYEQYFGPGTRLTVT.

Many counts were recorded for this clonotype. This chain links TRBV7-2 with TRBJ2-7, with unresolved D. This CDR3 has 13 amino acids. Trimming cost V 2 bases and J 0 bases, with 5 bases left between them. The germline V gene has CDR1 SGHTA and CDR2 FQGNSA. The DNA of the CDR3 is TGTGCCAGCAGCTTACAGACCTCCTACGAGCAGTACTTC. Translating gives CASSLQTSYEQYF.

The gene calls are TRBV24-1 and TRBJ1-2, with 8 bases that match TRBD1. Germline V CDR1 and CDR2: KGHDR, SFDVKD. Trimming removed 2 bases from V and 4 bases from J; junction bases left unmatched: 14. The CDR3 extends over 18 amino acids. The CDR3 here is CATSDSTPTGANSYGYTF. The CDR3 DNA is TGTGCCACCAGTGATTCGACCCCGACAGGGGCTAATAGCTATGGCTACACCTTC.

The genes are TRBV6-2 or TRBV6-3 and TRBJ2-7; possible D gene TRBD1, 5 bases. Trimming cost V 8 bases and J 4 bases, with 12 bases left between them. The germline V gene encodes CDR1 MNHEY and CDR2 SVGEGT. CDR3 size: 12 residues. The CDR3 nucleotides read TGTGCCAGCTCTAGGGGTAATTACGAGCAGTACTTC. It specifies CASSRGNYEQYF.